This entry concerns a single TCR beta chain. This sample stems from a study of blood T cell repertoires in COVID-19. About the research overall: Some COVID-19 samples were acute and others convalescent; all came from the United States, Italy and Spain.

Assay used: immunoSEQ multiplex PCR; TCRdb lists only in-frame clones, some missing. The sample gives some 240,000 clones, about 79% of which show up once; roughly 1.4% is in the top ten. CDR3 length: 14 amino acids. CDR1 KGHSH and CDR2 LQKENI come from the germline V gene. V was cut by 4 bases and J by 3 bases, with 12 bases left in between. The chain is built from TRBV18 and TRBJ1-1; a possible D gene is TRBD1 (5 bases). The sample consisted of peripheral blood. This receptor was obtained from a middle-aged woman who had recovered from COVID-19. CDR3 in DNA: TGTGCCAGCTCACTAACCAGGGTGGACACTGAAGCTTTCTTT. Translating gives CASSLTRVDTEAFF.